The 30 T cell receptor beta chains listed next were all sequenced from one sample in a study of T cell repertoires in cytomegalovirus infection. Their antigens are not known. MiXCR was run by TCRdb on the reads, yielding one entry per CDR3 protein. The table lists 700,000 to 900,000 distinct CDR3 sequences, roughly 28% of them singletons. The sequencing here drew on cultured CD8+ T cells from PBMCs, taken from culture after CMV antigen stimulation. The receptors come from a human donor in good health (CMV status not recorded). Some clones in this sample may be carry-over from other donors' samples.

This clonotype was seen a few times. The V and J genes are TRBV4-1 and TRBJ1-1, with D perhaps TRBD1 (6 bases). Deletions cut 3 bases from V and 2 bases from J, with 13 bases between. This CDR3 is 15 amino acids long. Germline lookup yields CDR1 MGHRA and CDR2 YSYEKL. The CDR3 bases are TGCGCCAGCAGCCAGGGAGACAGGCTTAACACTGAAGCTTTCTTT. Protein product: CASSQGDRLNTEAFF.

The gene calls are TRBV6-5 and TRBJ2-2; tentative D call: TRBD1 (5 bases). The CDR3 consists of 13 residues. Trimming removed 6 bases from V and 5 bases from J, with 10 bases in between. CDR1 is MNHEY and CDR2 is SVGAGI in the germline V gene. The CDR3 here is CASRGLRTGELFF. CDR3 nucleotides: TGTGCCAGCAGGGGGCTTCGGACCGGGGAGCTGTTTTTT.

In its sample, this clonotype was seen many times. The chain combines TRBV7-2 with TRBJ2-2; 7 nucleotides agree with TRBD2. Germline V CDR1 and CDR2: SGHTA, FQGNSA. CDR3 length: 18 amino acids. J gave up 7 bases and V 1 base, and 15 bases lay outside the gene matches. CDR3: CASSLVPAGGGVFGELFF. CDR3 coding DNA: TGTGCCAGCAGCTTAGTTCCGGCCGGCGGGGGAGTATTCGGGGAGCTGTTTTTT.

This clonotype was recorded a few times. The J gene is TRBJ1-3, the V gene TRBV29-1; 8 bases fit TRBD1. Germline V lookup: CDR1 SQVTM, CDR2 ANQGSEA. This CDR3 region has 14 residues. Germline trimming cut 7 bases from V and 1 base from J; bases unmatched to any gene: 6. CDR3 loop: CSGAGGASGNTIYF. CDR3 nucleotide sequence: TGCAGCGGTGCAGGGGGCGCATCTGGAAACACCATATATTTT.

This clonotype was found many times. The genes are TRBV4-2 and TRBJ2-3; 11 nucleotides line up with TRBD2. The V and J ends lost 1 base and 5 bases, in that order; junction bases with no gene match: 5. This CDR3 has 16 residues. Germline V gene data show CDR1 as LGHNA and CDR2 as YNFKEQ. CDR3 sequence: CASSQAGLAGGDTQYF. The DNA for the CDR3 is TGTGCCAGCAGCCAAGCGGGGCTAGCGGGGGGAGATACGCAGTATTTT.

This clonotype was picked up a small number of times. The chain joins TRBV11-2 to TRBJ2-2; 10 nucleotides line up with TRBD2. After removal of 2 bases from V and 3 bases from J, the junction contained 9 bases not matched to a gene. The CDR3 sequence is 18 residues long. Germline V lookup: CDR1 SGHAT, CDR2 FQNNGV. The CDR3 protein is CASSLTRTLAGYTGELFF. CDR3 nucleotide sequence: TGTGCCAGCAGCTTAACTCGGACACTAGCGGGGTACACCGGGGAGCTGTTTTTT.

CDR3 sequence: CASSLVPSGASTDTQYF. The CDR3 nucleotides are TGTGCCAGCAGCTTAGTCCCTAGCGGGGCAAGCACAGATACGCAGTATTTT. The V call is TRBV13, the J call TRBJ2-3; 9 positions match TRBD2. Germline V CDR1 and CDR2: PRHDT, FYEKMQ (reference sequence). This CDR3 has 17 amino acids. Unmatched junction bases numbered 5, after V lost 1 base and J lost 0 bases.

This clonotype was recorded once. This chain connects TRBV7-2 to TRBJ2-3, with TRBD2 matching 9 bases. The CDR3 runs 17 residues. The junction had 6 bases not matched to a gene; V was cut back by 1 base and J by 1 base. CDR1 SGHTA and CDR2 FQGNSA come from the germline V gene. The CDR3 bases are TGTGCCAGCAGCTTAGATATAGCGGGGGCCCGCACAGATACGCAGTATTTT. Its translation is CASSLDIAGARTDTQYF.

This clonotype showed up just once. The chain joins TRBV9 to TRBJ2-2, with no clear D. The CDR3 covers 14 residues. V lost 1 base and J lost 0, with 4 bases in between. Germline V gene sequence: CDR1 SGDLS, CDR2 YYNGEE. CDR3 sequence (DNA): TGTGCCAGCAGCGTAAGGGCGAACACCGGGGAGCTGTTTTTT. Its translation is CASSVRANTGELFF. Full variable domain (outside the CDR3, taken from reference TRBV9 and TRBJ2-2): DSGVTQTPKHLITATGQRVTLRCSPRSGDLSVYWYQQSLDQGLQFLIQYYNGEERAKGNILERFSAQQFPDLHSELNLSSLELGDSALYFCASSVRANTGELFFGEGSRLTVL.

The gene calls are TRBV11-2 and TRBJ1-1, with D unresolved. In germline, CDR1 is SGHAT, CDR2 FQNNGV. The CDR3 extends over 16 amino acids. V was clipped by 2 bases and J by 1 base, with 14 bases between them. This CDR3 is CASSLWTHKGNTEAFF. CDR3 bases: TGTGCCAGCAGCTTATGGACTCACAAGGGGAACACTGAAGCTTTCTTT. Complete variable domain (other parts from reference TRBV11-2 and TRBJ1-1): EAGVAQSPRYKIIEKRQSVAFWCNPISGHATLYWYQQILGQGPKLLIQFQNNGVVDDSQLPKDRFSAERLKGVDSTLKIQPAKLEDSAVYLCASSLWTHKGNTEAFFGQGTRLTVV.

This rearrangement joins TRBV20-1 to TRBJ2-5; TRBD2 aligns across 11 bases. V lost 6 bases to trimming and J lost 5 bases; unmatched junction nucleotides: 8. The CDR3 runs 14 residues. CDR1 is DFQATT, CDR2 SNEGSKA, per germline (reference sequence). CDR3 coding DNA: TGCAGTGCCCCCTTAGCGGGGGGGCCGGAGACCCAGTACTTC. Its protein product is CSAPLAGGPETQYF.

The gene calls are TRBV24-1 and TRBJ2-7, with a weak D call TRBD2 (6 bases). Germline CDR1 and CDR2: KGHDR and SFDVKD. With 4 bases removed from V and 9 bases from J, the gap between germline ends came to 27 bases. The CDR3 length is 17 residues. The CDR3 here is CATSDAGTRVIPIGQYV. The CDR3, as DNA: TGTGCCACCAGTGACGCCGGGACTCGTGTCATCCCGATCGGGCAGTACGTC.

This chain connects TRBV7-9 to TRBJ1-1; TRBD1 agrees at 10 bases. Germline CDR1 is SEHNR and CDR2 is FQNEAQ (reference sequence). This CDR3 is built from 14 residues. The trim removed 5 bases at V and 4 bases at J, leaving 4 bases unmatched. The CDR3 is CASSGQGDPTEAFF. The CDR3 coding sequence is TGTGCCAGCAGCGGACAGGGGGACCCCACTGAAGCTTTCTTT.

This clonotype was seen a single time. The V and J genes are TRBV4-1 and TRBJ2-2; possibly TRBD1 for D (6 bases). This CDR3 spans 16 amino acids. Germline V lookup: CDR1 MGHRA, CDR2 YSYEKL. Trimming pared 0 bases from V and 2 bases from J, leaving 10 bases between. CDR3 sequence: CASSQDRDINTGELFF. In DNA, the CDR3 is TGCGCCAGCAGCCAAGACAGGGACATCAACACCGGGGAGCTGTTTTTT.

The CDR3 loop is CASSHRHRREQYV. The CDR3 DNA reads TGCGCCAGCAGCCACCGGCACCGCCGGGAGCAGTACGTC. The chain carries TRBV4-3 and TRBJ2-7; D remains unclear. Germline CDR1 reads LGHNA; CDR2 reads YSLEER. V lost 3 bases to trimming and J lost 7 bases, with 13 bases between them. The CDR3 extends over 13 amino acids.

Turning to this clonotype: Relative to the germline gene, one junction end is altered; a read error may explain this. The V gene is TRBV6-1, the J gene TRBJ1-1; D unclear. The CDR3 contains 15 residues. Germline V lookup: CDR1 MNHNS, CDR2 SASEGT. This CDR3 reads CASSEILGKRTQAFF. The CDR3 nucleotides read TGTGCCAGCAGTGAAATATTGGGCAAACGCACTCAAGCTTTCTTT.

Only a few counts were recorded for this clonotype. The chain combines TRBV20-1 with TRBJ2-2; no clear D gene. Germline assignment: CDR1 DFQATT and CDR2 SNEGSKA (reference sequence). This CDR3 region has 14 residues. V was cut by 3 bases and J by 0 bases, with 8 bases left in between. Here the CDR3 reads CSASVISNTGELFF. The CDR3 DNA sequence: TGCAGTGCTAGTGTAATTTCGAACACCGGGGAGCTGTTTTTT.

The CDR3 DNA reads as TGCGCCAGCAGCCCCAATTTGCCCCAGCGGGGGGGGTACAATGAGCAGTTCTTC. It translates to CASSPNLPQRGGYNEQFF. The chain links TRBV4-1 to TRBJ2-1, with TRBD2 identical over 10 bases. Germline CDR1 and CDR2: MGHRA and YSYEKL. V lost 4 bases, J lost 4 bases, and 13 bases stayed unmatched. The CDR3 is 18 residues long.

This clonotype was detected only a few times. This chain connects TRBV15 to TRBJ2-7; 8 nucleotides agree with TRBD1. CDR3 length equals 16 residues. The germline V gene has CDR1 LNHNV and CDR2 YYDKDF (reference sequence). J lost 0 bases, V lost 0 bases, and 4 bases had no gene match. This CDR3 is CATSREPGQASYEQYF. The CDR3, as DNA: TGTGCCACCAGCAGAGAACCGGGACAGGCCTCCTACGAGCAGTACTTC.

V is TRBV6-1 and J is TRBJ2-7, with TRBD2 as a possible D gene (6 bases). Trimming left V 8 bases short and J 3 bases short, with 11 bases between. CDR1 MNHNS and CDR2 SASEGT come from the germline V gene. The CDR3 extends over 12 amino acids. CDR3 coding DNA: TGTGCCAGCGGCGGGATGGGCTACGAGCAGTACTTC. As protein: CASGGMGYEQYF.

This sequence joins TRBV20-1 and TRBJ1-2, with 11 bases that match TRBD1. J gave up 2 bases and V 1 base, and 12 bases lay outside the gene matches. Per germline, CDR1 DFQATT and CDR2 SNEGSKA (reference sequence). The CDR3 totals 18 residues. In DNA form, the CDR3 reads TGCAGTGCTAGAGGGGTTCCGGACAGGGGGCCCGTAAACTATGGCTACACCTTC. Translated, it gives CSARGVPDRGPVNYGYTF.

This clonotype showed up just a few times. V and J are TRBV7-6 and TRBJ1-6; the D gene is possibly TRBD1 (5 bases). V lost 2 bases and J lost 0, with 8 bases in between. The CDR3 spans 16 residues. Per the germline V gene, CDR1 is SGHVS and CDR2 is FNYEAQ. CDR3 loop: CASSLQGASYNSPLHF. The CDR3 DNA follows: TGTGCCAGCAGCTTACAAGGGGCCTCCTATAATTCACCCCTCCACTTT.

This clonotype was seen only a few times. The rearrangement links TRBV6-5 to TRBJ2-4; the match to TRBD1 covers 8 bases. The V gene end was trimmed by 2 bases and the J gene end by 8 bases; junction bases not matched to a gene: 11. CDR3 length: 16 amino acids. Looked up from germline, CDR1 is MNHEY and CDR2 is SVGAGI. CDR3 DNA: TGTGCCAGCAGTTACCAGGTCGGCAGGGGGCCGGACATTCAGTACTTC. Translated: CASSYQVGRGPDIQYF.

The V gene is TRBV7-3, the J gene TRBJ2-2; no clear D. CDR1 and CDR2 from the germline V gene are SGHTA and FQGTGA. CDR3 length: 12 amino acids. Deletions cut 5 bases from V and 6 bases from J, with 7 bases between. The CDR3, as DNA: TGTGCCAGCAGCCGAAAAGCCGGGGAGCTGTTTTTT. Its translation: CASSRKAGELFF.

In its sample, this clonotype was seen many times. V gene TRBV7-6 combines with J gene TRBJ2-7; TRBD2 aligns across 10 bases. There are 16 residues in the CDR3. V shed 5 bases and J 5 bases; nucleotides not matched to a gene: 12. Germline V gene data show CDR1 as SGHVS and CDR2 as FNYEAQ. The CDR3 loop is CASSPMLSGGVDEQYF. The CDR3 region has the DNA TGTGCCAGCAGCCCCATGTTGAGCGGGGGGGTCGACGAGCAGTACTTC.

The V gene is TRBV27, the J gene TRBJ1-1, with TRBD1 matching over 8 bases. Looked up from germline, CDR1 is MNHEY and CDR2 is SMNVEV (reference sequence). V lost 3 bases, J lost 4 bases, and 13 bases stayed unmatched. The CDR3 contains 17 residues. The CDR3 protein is CASSFIRTGFPGTEAFF. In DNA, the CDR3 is TGTGCCAGCAGTTTCATACGGACAGGGTTCCCCGGCACTGAAGCTTTCTTT.

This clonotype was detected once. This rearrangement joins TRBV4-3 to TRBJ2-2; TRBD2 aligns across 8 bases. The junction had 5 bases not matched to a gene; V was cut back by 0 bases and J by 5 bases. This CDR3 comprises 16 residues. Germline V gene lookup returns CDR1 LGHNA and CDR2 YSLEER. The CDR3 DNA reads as TGCGCCAGCAGCCAAGACGGGGGGGGCCGGACCGGGGAGCTGTTTTTT. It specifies CASSQDGGGRTGELFF.

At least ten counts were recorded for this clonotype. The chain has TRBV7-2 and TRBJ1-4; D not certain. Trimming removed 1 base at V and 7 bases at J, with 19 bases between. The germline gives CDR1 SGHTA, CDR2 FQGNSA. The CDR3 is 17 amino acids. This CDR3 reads CASSLGDPINGPEKLFF. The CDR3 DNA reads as TGTGCCAGCAGCTTAGGGGATCCAATAAACGGGCCTGAAAAACTGTTTTTT.

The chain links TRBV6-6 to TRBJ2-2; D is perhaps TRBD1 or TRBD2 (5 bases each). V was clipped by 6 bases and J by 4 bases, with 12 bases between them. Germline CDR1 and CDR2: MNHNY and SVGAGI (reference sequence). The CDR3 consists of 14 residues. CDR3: CASSRGAGTGELFF. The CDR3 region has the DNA TGTGCCAGCAGCCGGGGCGCGGGCACCGGGGAGCTGTTTTTT.

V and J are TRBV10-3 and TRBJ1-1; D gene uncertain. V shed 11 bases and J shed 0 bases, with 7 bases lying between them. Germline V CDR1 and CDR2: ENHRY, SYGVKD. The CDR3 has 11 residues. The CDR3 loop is CASFMNTEAFF. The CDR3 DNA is TGTGCCTCCTTCATGAACACTGAAGCTTTCTTT.